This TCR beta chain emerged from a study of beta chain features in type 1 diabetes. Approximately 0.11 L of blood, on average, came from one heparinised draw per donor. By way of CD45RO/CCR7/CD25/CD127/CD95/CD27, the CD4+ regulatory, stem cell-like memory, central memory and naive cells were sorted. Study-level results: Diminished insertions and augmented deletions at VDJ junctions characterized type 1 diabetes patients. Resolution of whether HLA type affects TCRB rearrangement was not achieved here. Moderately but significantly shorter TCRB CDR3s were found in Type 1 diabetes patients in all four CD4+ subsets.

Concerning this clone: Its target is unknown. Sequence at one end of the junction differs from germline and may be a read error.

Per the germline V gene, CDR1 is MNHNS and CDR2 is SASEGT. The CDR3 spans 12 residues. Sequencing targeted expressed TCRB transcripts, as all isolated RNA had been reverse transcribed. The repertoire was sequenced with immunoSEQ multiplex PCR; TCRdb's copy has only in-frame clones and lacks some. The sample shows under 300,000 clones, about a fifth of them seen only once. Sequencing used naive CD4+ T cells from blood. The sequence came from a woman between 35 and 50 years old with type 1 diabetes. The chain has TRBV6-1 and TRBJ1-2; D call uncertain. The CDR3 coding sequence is TGTGCCAGCACCAACGTGAACTTTGGCTACACCTTC. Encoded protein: CASTNVNFGYTF.